One and the same sample provided the 2 T cell receptor beta chains below, sequenced in a study of blood T cell repertoires in COVID-19. TCRdb's copy holds only in-frame clones and misses some; the assay was immunoSEQ multiplex PCR. Of 70,000 or so clones listed, roughly 90% are singletons. Sequencing was done on a sample of peripheral blood. The source of these receptors is a man aged 55-75 years with acute or convalescent COVID-19.

The chain links TRBV2 to TRBJ1-2, with D tentatively TRBD1 (6 bases). CDR1 SNHLY and CDR2 FYNNEI come from the germline V gene. The CDR3 contains 17 residues. Trimming took 4 bases from V and 0 from J, leaving 18 bases between them. In DNA form, the CDR3 reads TGTGCCAGCAGTGGTTCGGGACACCCCCTACCTAACTATGGCTACACCTTC. Protein sequence: CASSGSGHPLPNYGYTF.

This clone has a single count. The chain recombines TRBV7-3 with TRBJ2-5; D may be TRBD1 (5 bases). Per the germline V gene, CDR1 is SGHTA and CDR2 is FQGTGA. The CDR3 contains 12 residues. The V and J ends lost 5 bases and 7 bases respectively, with 11 bases between them. CDR3 residues: CASSARGGTQYF. CDR3 bases: TGTGCCAGCAGCGCTAGGGGCGGGACCCAGTACTTC.